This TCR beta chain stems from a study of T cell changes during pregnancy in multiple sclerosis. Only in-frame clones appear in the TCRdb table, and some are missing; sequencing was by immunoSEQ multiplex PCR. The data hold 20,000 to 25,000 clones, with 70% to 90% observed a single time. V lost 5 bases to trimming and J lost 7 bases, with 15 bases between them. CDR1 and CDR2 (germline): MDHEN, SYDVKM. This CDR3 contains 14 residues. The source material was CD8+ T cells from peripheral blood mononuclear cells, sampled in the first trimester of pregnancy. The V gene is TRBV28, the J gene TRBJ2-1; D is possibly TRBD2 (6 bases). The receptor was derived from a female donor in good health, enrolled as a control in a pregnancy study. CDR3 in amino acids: CASSGGPMGNEQFF. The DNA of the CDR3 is TGTGCCAGCAGTGGAGGGCCGATGGGAAATGAGCAGTTCTTC.